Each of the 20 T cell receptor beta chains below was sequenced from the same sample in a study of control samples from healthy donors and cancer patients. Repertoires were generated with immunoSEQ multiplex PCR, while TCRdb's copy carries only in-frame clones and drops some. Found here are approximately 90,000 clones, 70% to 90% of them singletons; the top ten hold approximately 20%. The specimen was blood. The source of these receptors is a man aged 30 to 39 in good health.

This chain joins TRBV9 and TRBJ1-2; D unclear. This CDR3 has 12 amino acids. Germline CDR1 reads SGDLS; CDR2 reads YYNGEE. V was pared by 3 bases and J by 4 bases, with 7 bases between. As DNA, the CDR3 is TGTGCCAGCAGCGGTAGCTCCTATGGCTACACCTTC. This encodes CASSGSSYGYTF.

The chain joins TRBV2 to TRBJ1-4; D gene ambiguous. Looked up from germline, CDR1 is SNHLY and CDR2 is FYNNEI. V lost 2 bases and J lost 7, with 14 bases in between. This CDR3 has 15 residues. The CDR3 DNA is TGTGCCAGCAGTGAAAATCATCTAACCCGTGAAAAACTGTTTTTT. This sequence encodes CASSENHLTREKLFF.

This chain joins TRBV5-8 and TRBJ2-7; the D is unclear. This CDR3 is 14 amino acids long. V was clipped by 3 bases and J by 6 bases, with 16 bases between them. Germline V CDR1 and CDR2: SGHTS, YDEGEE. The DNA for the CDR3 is TGTGCCAGCAGCTATCGGGCCCGCCCATCCGAGCAGTACTTC. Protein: CASSYRARPSEQYF.

Here the CDR3 reads CASSVDGLAGTNTEAFF. CDR3 coding DNA: TGTGCCAGCAGCGTAGATGGTTTGGCGGGAACAAACACTGAAGCTTTCTTT. The chain uses TRBV9 and TRBJ1-1; no reliable D call. The CDR3 sequence is 17 residues long. CDR1 and CDR2 (germline): SGDLS, YYNGEE. The ends were cut back, 0 bases at V and 2 bases at J, with 17 bases in the middle.

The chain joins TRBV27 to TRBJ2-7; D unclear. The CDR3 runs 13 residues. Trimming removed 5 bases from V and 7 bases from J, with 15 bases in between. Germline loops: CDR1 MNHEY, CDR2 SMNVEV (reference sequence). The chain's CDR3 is CASSRDAGFEQYF. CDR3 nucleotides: TGTGCCAGCAGTCGCGACGCTGGGTTTGAGCAGTACTTC.

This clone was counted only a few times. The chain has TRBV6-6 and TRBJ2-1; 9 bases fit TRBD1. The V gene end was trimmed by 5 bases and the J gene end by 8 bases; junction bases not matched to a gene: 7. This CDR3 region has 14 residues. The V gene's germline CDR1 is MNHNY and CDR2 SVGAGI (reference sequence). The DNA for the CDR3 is TGTGCCAGCAGTAACGACAGGGGGAGGCATGAGCAGTTCTTC. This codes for CASSNDRGRHEQFF.

The chain's CDR3 is CASGRGANVEQYF. As DNA, the CDR3 is TGTGCCAGCGGAAGGGGGGCTAATGTCGAGCAGTACTTC. V gene TRBV6-5 combines with J gene TRBJ2-7; perhaps D is TRBD1 or TRBD2 (6 bases each). Germline lookup yields CDR1 MNHEY and CDR2 SVGAGI. Trimming took off 8 bases at V and 6 bases at J, with 17 bases between the two ends. This CDR3 has 13 amino acids.

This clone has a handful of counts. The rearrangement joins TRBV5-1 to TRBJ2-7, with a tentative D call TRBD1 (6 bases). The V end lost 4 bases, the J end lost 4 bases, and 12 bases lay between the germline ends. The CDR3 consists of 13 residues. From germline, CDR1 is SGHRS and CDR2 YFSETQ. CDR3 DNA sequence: TGCGCCAGCAGCCGTACAGGGACGTACGAGCAGTACTTC. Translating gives CASSRTGTYEQYF.

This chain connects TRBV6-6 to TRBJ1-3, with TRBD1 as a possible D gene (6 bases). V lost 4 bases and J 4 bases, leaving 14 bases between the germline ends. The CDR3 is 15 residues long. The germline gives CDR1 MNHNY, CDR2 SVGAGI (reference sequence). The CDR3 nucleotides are TGTGCCAGCAGTTTTTCAGGGGCAGGAGGAAACACCATATATTTT. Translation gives CASSFSGAGGNTIYF.

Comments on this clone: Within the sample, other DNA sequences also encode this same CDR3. CDR3 nucleotides: TGTGCCAGCAGTTTCGGACTGTTTGCAACTAATGAAAAACTGTTTTTT. It codes for CASSFGLFATNEKLFF. The gene calls are TRBV6-6 and TRBJ1-4, with D unresolved. The CDR3 sequence is 16 residues long. Germline CDR1 MNHNY, CDR2 SVGAGI (reference sequence). V lost 4 bases to trimming and J lost 0 bases, with 12 bases between them.

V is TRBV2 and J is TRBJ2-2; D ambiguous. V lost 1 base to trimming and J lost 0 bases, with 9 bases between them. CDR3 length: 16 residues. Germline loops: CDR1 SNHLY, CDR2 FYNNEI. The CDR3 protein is CASSEVEIANTGELFF. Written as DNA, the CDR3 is TGTGCCAGCAGTGAAGTTGAGATCGCGAACACCGGGGAGCTGTTTTTT. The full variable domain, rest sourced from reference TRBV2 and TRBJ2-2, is EPEVTQTPSHQVTQMGQEVILRCVPISNHLYFYWYRQILGQKVEFLVSFYNNEISEKSEIFDDQFSVERPDGSNFTLKIRSTKLEDSAMYFCASSEVEIANTGELFFGEGSRLTVL.

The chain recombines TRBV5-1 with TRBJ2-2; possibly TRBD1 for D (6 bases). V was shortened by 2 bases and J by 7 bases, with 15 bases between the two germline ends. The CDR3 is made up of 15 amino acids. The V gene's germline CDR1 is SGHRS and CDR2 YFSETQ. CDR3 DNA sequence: TGCGCCAGCAGCTTCTACAGGGAAAAAGGCGGGGAGCTGTTTTTT. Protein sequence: CASSFYREKGGELFF. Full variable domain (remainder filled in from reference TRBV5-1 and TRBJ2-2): KAGVTQTPRYLIKTRGQQVTLSCSPISGHRSVSWYQQTPGQGLQFLFEYFSETQRNKGNFPGRFSGRQFSNSRSEMNVSTLELGDSALYLCASSFYREKGGELFFGEGSRLTVL.

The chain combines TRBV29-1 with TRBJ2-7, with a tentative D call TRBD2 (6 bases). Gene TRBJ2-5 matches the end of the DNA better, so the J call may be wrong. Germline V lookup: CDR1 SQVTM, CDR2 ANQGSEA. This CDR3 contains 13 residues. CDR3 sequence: CSVVGLVQETQYF. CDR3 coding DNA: TGCAGCGTTGTGGGACTCGTCCAAGAGACCCAGTACTTC.

The CDR3: CASKVSGGGGYTF. In DNA, the CDR3 is TGTGCCAGCAAGGTTTCAGGGGGCGGCGGCTACACCTTC. The chain joins TRBV27 to TRBJ1-2, with 8 positions matching TRBD1. The CDR3 consists of 13 residues. The junction had 9 bases not matched to a gene; V was cut back by 7 bases and J by 8 bases. Germline CDR1 and CDR2: MNHEY and SMNVEV (reference sequence).

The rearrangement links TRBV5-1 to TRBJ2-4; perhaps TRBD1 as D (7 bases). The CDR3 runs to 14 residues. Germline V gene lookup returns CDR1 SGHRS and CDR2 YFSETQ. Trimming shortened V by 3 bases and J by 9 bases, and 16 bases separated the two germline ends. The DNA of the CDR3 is TGCGCCAGCAGCTCGGGACAGCTGGGGGGCATTCAGTACTTC. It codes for CASSSGQLGGIQYF.

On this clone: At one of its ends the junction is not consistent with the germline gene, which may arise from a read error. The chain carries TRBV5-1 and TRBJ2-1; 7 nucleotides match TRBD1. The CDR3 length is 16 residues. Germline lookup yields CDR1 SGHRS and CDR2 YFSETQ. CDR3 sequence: CASTALSTGRGNEQFF. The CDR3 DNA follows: TGCGCCAGCACCGCACTATCGACAGGGAGAGGCAATGAGCAATTCTTC. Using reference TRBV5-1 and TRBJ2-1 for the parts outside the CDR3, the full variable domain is KAGVTQTPRYLIKTRGQQVTLSCSPISGHRSVSWYQQTPGQGLQFLFEYFSETQRNKGNFPGRFSGRQFSNSRSEMNVSTLELGDSALYLCASTALSTGRGNEQFFGPGTRLTVL.

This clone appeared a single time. This CDR3 is CASSEQGGGETQYF. CDR3 bases: TGTGCCAGCAGTGAACAAGGGGGCGGGGAGACCCAGTACTTC. This chain uses TRBV25-1 with TRBJ2-5; 7 bases are a match to TRBD1. V shed 2 bases, J shed 5 bases, and the junction held 5 bases outside the gene matches. The germline CDR1 and CDR2 sequences are MGHDK and SYGVNS. This CDR3 is 14 amino acids long.

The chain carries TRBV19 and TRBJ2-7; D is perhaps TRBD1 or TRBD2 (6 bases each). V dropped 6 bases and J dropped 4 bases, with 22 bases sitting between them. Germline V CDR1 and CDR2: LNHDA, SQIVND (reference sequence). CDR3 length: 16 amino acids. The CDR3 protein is CASRNRGAGAQYEQYF. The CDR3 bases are TGTGCCAGTAGGAACCGCGGGGCAGGGGCCCAATACGAGCAGTACTTC.

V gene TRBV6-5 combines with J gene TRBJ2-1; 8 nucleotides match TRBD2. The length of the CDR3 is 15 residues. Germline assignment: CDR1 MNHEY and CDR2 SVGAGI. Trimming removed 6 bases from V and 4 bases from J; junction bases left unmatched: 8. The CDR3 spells CASSFSGGRYNEQFF. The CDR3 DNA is TGTGCCAGCAGCTTCAGCGGGGGCCGTTACAATGAGCAGTTCTTC.

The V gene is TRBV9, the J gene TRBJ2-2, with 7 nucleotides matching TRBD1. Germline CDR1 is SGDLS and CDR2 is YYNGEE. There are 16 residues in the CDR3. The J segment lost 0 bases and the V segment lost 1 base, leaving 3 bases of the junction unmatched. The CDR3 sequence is CASSVTTGTNTGELFF. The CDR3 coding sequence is TGTGCCAGCAGCGTAACGACAGGGACGAACACCGGGGAGCTGTTTTTT.